The text below deals with one T cell receptor beta chain. Its target is not known. This specimen belongs to a study of memory CD4+ T cells and cytomegalovirus serostatus. V was clipped by 0 bases and J by 5 bases, with 8 bases between them. In germline, CDR1 is SGHNT, CDR2 YYREEE (reference sequence). CDR3 length equals 13 residues. This table comes from immunoSEQ multiplex PCR, and its TCRdb copy is limited to in-frame clones, with some not included. Found here are some 46,000 clones, about four fifths of them singletons; the top ten hold roughly 1.1%. Whole-study results and caveats: Each of 60 to 80 CMV-associated TCRbeta sequences occurred in one to five individuals. Suggested: most of the CMV-linked TCR signature lies in CD4+ memory cells.

Single viable CD3+CD4+CD8-CD45RO+ cells were sorted as the memory CD4+ T cells. Serostatus was set by detecting CMV pp150, pp28, p38, p52 IgG. Total CD4+ T cells were enriched by CD4 positive selection. Sequencing used memory CD4+ T cells from blood. This TCR was recovered from an adult in good health and CMV-seronegative. The J gene is TRBJ1-2, the V gene TRBV5-4; maybe TRBD1 (5 bases). The CDR3 coding sequence is TGTGCCAGCAGCTTGGACAGGTTGTATGGCTACACCTTC. Protein product: CASSLDRLYGYTF.